Below, 10 T cell receptor beta chains from the same sample are listed, as sequenced in a study of blood T cell repertoires in COVID-19 (dated by TCRdb to the early 2020s). Library preparation employed the immunoSEQ multiplex PCR assay. TCRdb's version of the immuneACCESS table is confined to in-frame rearrangements and falls short of the full clone set. An unresolved V gene accounts for under half of the shortfall where checked; the remainder is of unknown origin. The sample yields some 300,000 clones; nearly 90% were counted once. The ten biggest clones cover 0.8% to 1.3% of the sample. Sequencing was done on a sample of peripheral blood. The origin of the receptors is a middle-aged woman with COVID-19, enrolled during active disease.

This sequence joins TRBV6-5 and TRBJ1-1; D unresolved. The CDR3 has 13 residues. The ends were cut back, 6 bases at V and 8 bases at J, with 16 bases in the middle. Germline loops: CDR1 MNHEY, CDR2 SVGAGI. CDR3 nucleotide sequence: TGTGCCAGCAGACGAGACATGGGAGGGGAAGCTTTCTTT. It specifies CASRRDMGGEAFF.

V usage is TRBV5-1 and J usage is TRBJ2-5; no firm D call. The CDR3 length is 14 residues. Germline-derived CDR1 and CDR2 are SGHRS and YFSETQ. V dropped 2 bases and J dropped 4 bases, with 12 bases sitting between them. The chain's CDR3 is CASSLGSGRETQYF. The CDR3 DNA follows: TGCGCCAGCAGCTTAGGCTCAGGCCGAGAGACCCAGTACTTC.

V and J are TRBV6-5 and TRBJ2-7; a weak D match, TRBD1 (6 bases). CDR1 is MNHEY, CDR2 SVGAGI, per germline. Between the trimmed V and J ends, which lost 5 bases and 6 bases, there was a span of 8 bases. The CDR3 is made up of 11 amino acids. DNA for the CDR3: TGTGCCAGCAGTACAGGGACCGAGCAGTACTTC. Protein: CASSTGTEQYF.

The chain recombines TRBV7-2 with TRBJ2-1; 8 nucleotides align to TRBD2. Germline trimming cut 2 bases from V and 4 bases from J; bases unmatched to any gene: 1. The CDR3 is made up of 14 amino acids. CDR1 and CDR2 (germline): SGHTA, FQGNSA. The CDR3 region has the DNA TGTGCCAGCAGCTTATCTAGCGGGTACAATGAGCAGTTCTTC. As protein: CASSLSSGYNEQFF.

The rearrangement joins TRBV5-1 to TRBJ2-5; 9 bases line up with TRBD1. J was trimmed by 4 bases and V by 2 bases; bases with no gene match: 6. CDR1 and CDR2 (germline): SGHRS, YFSETQ. The CDR3 runs to 15 residues. CDR3 region: CASSFRDRVVETQYF. The CDR3 coding sequence is TGCGCCAGCAGCTTCCGGGACAGGGTAGTAGAGACCCAGTACTTC.

The chain uses TRBV19 and TRBJ2-1; 10 bases map to TRBD2. Germline CDR1 LNHDA, CDR2 SQIVND (reference sequence). J lost 6 bases, V lost 4 bases, and 6 bases had no gene match. The CDR3 consists of 15 residues. CDR3 DNA: TGTGCCAGTAGTACTCTAGCGGGGGCCTTCAATGAGCAGTTCTTC. It encodes CASSTLAGAFNEQFF.

CDR3 bases: TGTGCCAGCAGCTTAACCCTAGTGGCCAATGAGCAGTTCTTC. The encoded protein is CASSLTLVANEQFF. The chain couples TRBV7-2 to TRBJ2-1, with D uncertain. This CDR3 has 14 amino acids. Germline-derived CDR1 and CDR2 are SGHTA and FQGNSA. Deletions cut 2 bases from V and 6 bases from J, with 11 bases between.

This clone was detected only a few times. CDR3 nucleotides: TGTGCCAGCAGCGTCACAGGGAACACTGAAGCTTTCTTT. Its translation is CASSVTGNTEAFF. The chain couples TRBV6-4 to TRBJ1-1; D possibly corresponds to TRBD1 (5 bases). Germline CDR1 is MRHNA and CDR2 is SNTAGT. The CDR3 runs 13 residues. Trimming left V 6 bases short and J 1 base short, with 9 bases between.

The chain joins TRBV25-1 to TRBJ1-4, with 8 bases matching TRBD1. CDR1 is MGHDK and CDR2 is SYGVNS in the germline V gene. This CDR3 contains 14 residues. Trimming removed 3 bases from V and 8 bases from J; junction bases left unmatched: 5. CDR3 in DNA: TGTGCCAGCAGTGATTTCGGGACAGGAGAAAAACTGTTTTTT. Encoded protein: CASSDFGTGEKLFF.

V gene TRBV19 combines with J gene TRBJ1-2, with 7 bases fitting TRBD1. The ends lost 1 base at V and 8 bases at J; junction bases unmatched: 4. This CDR3 is built from 13 residues. Per the germline V gene, CDR1 is LNHDA and CDR2 is SQIVND (reference sequence). DNA of the CDR3: TGTGCCAGTAGTATAGCGCGACAGGGCGGCTACACCTTC. This codes for CASSIARQGGYTF.